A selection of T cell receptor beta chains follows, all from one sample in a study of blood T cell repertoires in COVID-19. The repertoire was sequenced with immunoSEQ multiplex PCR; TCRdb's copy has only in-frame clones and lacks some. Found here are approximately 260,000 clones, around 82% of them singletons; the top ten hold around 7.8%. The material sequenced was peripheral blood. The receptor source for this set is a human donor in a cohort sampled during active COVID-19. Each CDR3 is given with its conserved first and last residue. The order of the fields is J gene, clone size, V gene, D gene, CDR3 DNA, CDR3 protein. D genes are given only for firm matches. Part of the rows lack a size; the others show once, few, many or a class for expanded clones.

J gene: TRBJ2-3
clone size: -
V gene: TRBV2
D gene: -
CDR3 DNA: TGTGCCAGCAGCGATAGGACCAGGGCCACAGATACGCAGTATTTT
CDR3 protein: CASSDRTRATDTQYF

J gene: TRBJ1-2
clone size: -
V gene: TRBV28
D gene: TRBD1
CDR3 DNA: TGTGCCAGCAGTTCTCTGGGGACAGGGAACTATGGCTACACCTTC
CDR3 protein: CASSSLGTGNYGYTF

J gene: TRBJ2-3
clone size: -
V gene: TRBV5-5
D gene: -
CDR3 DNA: TGTGCCAGCAGCTCTCCCCGGCGGCTAGCAGCTAGCACAGATACGCAGTATTTT
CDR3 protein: CASSSPRRLAASTDTQYF

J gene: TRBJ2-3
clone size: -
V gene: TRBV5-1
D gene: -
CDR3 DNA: TGCGCCAGCAGCTTTGGAGGGGGGGTCACAGATACGCAGTATTTT
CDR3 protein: CASSFGGGVTDTQYF

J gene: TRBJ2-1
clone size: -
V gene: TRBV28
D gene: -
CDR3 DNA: TGTGCCAGCAGTTCAGCAGGGGTGGAAAATGAGCAGTTCTTC
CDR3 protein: CASSSAGVENEQFF

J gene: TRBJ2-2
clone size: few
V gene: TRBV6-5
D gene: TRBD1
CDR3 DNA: TGTGCCAGCAGTTACTCGCAGGGGGCCGGGGAGCTGTTTTTT
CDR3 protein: CASSYSQGAGELFF

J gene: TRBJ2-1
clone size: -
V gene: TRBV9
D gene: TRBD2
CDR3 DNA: TGTGCCAGCAGCCCGAAAGCGGGAATAGAAAATGAGCAGTTCTTC
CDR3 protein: CASSPKAGIENEQFF

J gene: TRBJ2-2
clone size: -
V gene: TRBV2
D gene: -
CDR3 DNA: TGTGCCAGCAGTGAAGTACTAAGCACCGGGGAGCTGTTTTTT
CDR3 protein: CASSEVLSTGELFF

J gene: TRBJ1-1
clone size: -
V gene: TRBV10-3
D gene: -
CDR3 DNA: TGTGCCATCAGTGAGTTGTTTTGGGGGCAGACGGTCACTGAAGCTTTCTTT
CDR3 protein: CAISELFWGQTVTEAFF

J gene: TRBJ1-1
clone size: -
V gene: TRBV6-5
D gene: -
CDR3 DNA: TGTGCCAGCAGCCCCGGTGAGGCGACTGAAGCTTTCTTT
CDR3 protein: CASSPGEATEAFF

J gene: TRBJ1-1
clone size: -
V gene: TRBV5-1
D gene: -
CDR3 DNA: TGCGCCAGCAGCGGGGCCAGCGGGGAAGCTTTCTTT
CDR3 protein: CASSGASGEAFF

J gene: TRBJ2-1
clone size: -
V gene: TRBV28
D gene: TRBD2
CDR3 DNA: TGTGCCAGCAGTTTCACTAGCGGGAGCTTTCCAGGGGGGCAGTTCTTC
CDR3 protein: CASSFTSGSFPGGQFF

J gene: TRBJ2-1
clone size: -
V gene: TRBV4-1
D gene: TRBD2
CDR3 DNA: TGCGCCAGCAGCCAAGCCAGACTAGCCGCCTACAATGAGCAGTTCTTC
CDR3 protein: CASSQARLAAYNEQFF

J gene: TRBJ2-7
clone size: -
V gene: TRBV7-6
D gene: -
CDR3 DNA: TGTGCCAGCAGCTACAGGGGGGGCTACGAGCAGTACTTC
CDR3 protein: CASSYRGGYEQYF

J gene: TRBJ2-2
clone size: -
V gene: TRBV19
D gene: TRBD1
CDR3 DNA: TGTGCCAGTAGTACCCGGACAGGGGCTATCGGGGAGCTGTTTTTT
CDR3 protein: CASSTRTGAIGELFF

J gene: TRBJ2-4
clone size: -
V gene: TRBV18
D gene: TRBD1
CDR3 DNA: TGTGCCAGCTCACCGGACCGACAGGGGGTTCACATTCAGTACTTC
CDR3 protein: CASSPDRQGVHIQYF

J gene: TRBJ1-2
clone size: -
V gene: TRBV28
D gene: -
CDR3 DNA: TGTGCCAGCAGGGTAGGGGGAGATGGCTATGGCTACACCTTC
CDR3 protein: CASRVGGDGYGYTF

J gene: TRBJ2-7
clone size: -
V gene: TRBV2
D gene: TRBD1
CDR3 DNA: TGTGCCAGCAGCGAGACAGGGGCCCACGAGCAGTACTTC
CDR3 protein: CASSETGAHEQYF

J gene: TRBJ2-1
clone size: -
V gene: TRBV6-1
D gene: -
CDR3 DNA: TGTGCCAGTTCTTTCGGCAATGAGCAGTTCTTC
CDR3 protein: CASSFGNEQFF

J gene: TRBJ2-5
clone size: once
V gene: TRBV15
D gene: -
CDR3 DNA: TGTGCCACCAGCACGCCCCAGGGGCTGGGGGAGACCCAGTACTTC
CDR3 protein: CATSTPQGLGETQYF

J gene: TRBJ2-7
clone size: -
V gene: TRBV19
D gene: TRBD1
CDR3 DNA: TGTGCCAGTAGTATAAGTGACAGGGGACTCTACGAGCAGTACTTC
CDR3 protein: CASSISDRGLYEQYF

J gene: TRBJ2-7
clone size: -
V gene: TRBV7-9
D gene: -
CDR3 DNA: TGTGCCAGCAGCCCCGGCGGGGTCGTCTACGAGCAGTACTTC
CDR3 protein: CASSPGGVVYEQYF

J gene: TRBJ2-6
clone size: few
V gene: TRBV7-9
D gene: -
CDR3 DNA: TGTGCCAGCAGCTTAGCGTTATTAGTGGTCTCTGGGGCCAACGTCCTGACTTTC
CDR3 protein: CASSLALLVVSGANVLTF

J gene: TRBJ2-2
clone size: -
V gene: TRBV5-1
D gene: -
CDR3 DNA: TGCGCCAGCAGCTCAACAGCCGAACTTGGCGGGGAGCTGTTTTTT
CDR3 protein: CASSSTAELGGELFF

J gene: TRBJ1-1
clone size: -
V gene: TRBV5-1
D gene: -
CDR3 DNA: TGCGCCAGCAGCTTGGCCGTTGATGCCAGTAATGAAGCTTTCTTT
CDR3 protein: CASSLAVDASNEAFF

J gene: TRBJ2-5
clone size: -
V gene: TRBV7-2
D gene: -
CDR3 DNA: TGTGCCAGCAGCCTTCGTGTAAGAGGGGAGACCCAGTACTTC
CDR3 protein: CASSLRVRGETQYF

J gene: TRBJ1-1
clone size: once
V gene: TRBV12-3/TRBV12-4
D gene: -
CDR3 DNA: TGTGCCAGCAGTTTATCCAGGGACACTGAAGCTTTCTTT
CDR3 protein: CASSLSRDTEAFF

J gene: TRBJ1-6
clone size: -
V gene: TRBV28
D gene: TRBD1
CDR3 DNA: TGTGCCAGCAGTATAGGGGGACAGGGTTATTCACCCCTCCACTTT
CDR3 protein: CASSIGGQGYSPLHF

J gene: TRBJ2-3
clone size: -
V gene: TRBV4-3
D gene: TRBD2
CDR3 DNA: TGCGCCAGCAGCCAAGATTCGGGCGGGGGGGCAGGAGATACGCAGTATTTT
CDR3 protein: CASSQDSGGGAGDTQYF